The next 20 T cell receptor beta chains were all read from a single sample in a study of T cells after yellow fever vaccination. TCRdb reprocessed the 5' RACE reads with MiXCR, giving one entry per CDR3 protein. The sample holds roughly 320,000 distinct CDR3 sequences; approximately 11% are singletons and the top ten take approximately 3.3%. The sequencing here drew on CD4+ T cells sorted from PBMCs, taken 45 days after the yellow fever booster vaccination. These receptors were collected from a young man who received the YFV17D yellow fever vaccine.

This clonotype was detected only a few times. This chain links TRBV24-1 with TRBJ2-2; TRBD2 matches at 9 bases. The germline V gene encodes CDR1 KGHDR and CDR2 SFDVKD. The CDR3 is 18 amino acids. V was pared by 0 bases and J by 4 bases, with 8 bases of the junction left unmatched. The CDR3 protein is CATSDLPFSGGTTGELFF. CDR3 sequence (DNA): TGTGCCACCAGTGATTTGCCTTTTAGCGGGGGCACCACCGGGGAGCTGTTTTTT.

This clonotype was detected a few times. V is TRBV3-1 and J is TRBJ2-5; D is undetermined. V lost 0 bases to trimming and J lost 5 bases, with 19 bases between them. The germline gives CDR1 LGHDT, CDR2 YNNKEL (reference sequence). The CDR3 has 17 residues. CDR3 in DNA: TGTGCCAGCAGCCAAGATTTCGGGCAGGCGCTGGGGGAGACCCAGTACTTC. Amino acid sequence: CASSQDFGQALGETQYF.

This clonotype has more than one count but fewer than ten. The CDR3 sequence is CSASRKGGAFF. The CDR3, as DNA: TGCAGTGCTAGTAGAAAAGGTGGAGCTTTCTTT. The chain has TRBV20-1 and TRBJ1-1; D is unresolved. V lost 3 bases and J 10 bases, leaving 12 bases between the germline ends. The CDR3 length is 11 residues. CDR1 DFQATT and CDR2 SNEGSKA come from the germline V gene (reference sequence).

This clonotype showed up just a few times. This chain uses TRBV28 with TRBJ2-6; D may match TRBD1 or TRBD2 (5 bases each). In germline, CDR1 is MDHEN, CDR2 SYDVKM. Trimming stripped 4 bases from V and 0 bases from J, with 19 bases between. The CDR3 sequence is 19 residues long. As DNA, the CDR3 is TGTGCCAGCAGTTACGGGCCAGGGCGGGTCGACTCTGGGGCCAACGTCCTGACTTTC. This codes for CASSYGPGRVDSGANVLTF.

This clonotype has more than one count but fewer than ten. The chain couples TRBV29-1 to TRBJ2-5; D call uncertain. This CDR3 has 15 amino acids. Trimming cost V 4 bases and J 4 bases, with 19 bases left between them. Germline V gives CDR1 SQVTM, CDR2 ANQGSEA. The CDR3 reads CSVAIGDKVAETQYF. The CDR3 bases are TGCAGCGTTGCGATAGGAGACAAGGTCGCAGAGACCCAGTACTTC.

This clonotype was observed a few times. The CDR3 nucleotides read TGTGCCAGCAGCCCCCAGGGAGGGACGGGAGAAAAACTGTTTTTT. This gives the protein CASSPQGGTGEKLFF. V and J are TRBV7-9 and TRBJ1-4; D is possibly TRBD1 (5 bases). Trimming took off 5 bases at V and 8 bases at J, with 18 bases between the two ends. The V gene's germline CDR1 is SEHNR and CDR2 FQNEAQ (reference sequence). CDR3 length equals 15 residues.

This sequence joins TRBV18 and TRBJ2-7; tentatively, D is TRBD1 or TRBD2 (5 bases each). Germline V CDR1 and CDR2: KGHSH, LQKENI. The CDR3 is 16 amino acids. Trimming took 3 bases from V and 0 from J, leaving 15 bases between them. CDR3 nucleotide sequence: TGTGCCAGCTCACCCCCGGGACGGCCGAGCTCCTACGAGCAGTACTTC. The encoded protein is CASSPPGRPSSYEQYF.

This clonotype was picked up many times. The chain combines TRBV6-1 with TRBJ1-2, with D possibly being TRBD1 (5 bases). The CDR3 spans 13 residues. The V end was cut by 7 bases, the J end by 7 bases, with 16 bases between. The germline V gene has CDR1 MNHNS and CDR2 SASEGT. The CDR3 sequence is CASTKDREGGYTF. DNA of the CDR3: TGTGCCAGCACGAAAGACAGAGAAGGTGGCTACACCTTC.

In DNA, the CDR3 is TGTGCCAGCAGCCCGGGACAGGAATATTCACCCCTCCACTTT. It encodes CASSPGQEYSPLHF. The rearrangement joins TRBV4-2 to TRBJ1-6; 8 nucleotides match TRBD1. This CDR3 comprises 14 residues. The germline V gene has CDR1 LGHNA and CDR2 YNFKEQ. V lost 4 bases and J lost 8; bases outside the gene matches: 4.

The chain couples TRBV3-1 to TRBJ2-7; 10 bases map to TRBD1. Germline trimming cut 2 bases from V and 2 bases from J; bases unmatched to any gene: 6. The CDR3 runs to 16 residues. Looked up from germline, CDR1 is LGHDT and CDR2 is YNNKEL (reference sequence). DNA for the CDR3: TGTGCCAGCAGCCAACCTACCGGGACAGGGGCCTACGAGCAGTACTTC. Protein sequence: CASSQPTGTGAYEQYF.

V gene TRBV19 combines with J gene TRBJ1-2; D possibly corresponds to TRBD1 (5 bases). The CDR3 extends over 17 amino acids. With 1 base removed from V and 2 bases from J, the gap between germline ends came to 17 bases. Germline V gene lookup returns CDR1 LNHDA and CDR2 SQIVND (reference sequence). CDR3 DNA: TGTGCCAGTAGTATAGTCGGGGCAGATCGTTTCAACTATGGCTACACCTTC. This translates into CASSIVGADRFNYGYTF.

This clonotype occurred many times. The chain recombines TRBV7-2 with TRBJ2-4; 9 bases fit TRBD1. With 5 bases clipped from V and 6 bases from J, the junction kept 5 bases outside the gene matches. Per the germline V gene, CDR1 is SGHTA and CDR2 is FQGNSA. This CDR3 contains 14 residues. CDR3 sequence: CASSPGQGGNIQYF. The CDR3 DNA is TGTGCCAGCAGCCCGGGACAGGGTGGAAACATTCAGTACTTC.

The chain links TRBV6-1 to TRBJ2-3; 8 nucleotides align to TRBD1. The CDR3 totals 16 residues. Germline V lookup: CDR1 MNHNS, CDR2 SASEGT. Losses at the gene ends were 4 bases for V and 2 bases for J; bases not matched to a gene: 8. In DNA form, the CDR3 reads TGTGCCAGCAGTGGCCCCTCAGGGGGCACCACAGATACGCAGTATTTT. Amino acids: CASSGPSGGTTDTQYF.

This clonotype was counted at least ten times. This chain joins TRBV4-3 and TRBJ2-1; 8 bases are a match to TRBD2. Unmatched junction bases numbered 20, after V lost 4 bases and J lost 6 bases. Germline CDR1 LGHNA, CDR2 YSLEER. The CDR3 runs 19 residues. This CDR3 reads CASSLQPYAGAGGLNEQFF. DNA for the CDR3: TGCGCCAGCAGCCTCCAACCCTACGCCGGGGCGGGGGGCCTCAATGAGCAGTTCTTC.

This clonotype appeared a few times. In DNA form, the CDR3 reads TGTGCCAGCAAGAGGCAGGAAAGTACCGGGGAGCTGTTTTTT. Protein sequence: CASKRQESTGELFF. The chain uses TRBV9 and TRBJ2-2, with unresolved D. The CDR3 totals 14 residues. The germline V gene has CDR1 SGDLS and CDR2 YYNGEE. Trimming removed 6 bases from V and 5 bases from J, with 14 bases in between. Complete variable domain (other parts from reference TRBV9 and TRBJ2-2): DSGVTQTPKHLITATGQRVTLRCSPRSGDLSVYWYQQSLDQGLQFLIQYYNGEERAKGNILERFSAQQFPDLHSELNLSSLELGDSALYFCASKRQESTGELFFGEGSRLTVL.

Many counts were recorded for this clonotype. The chain employs TRBV5-1 and TRBJ2-5, with 8 bases aligning to TRBD2. This CDR3 is built from 15 residues. Germline CDR1 is SGHRS and CDR2 is YFSETQ. Germline trimming cut 1 base from V and 1 base from J; bases unmatched to any gene: 3. The CDR3 DNA sequence: TGCGCCAGCAGCTTGTCCCTAGCGGGCCAAGAGACCCAGTACTTC. It codes for CASSLSLAGQETQYF.

The chain links TRBV5-1 to TRBJ1-2; 10 positions agree with TRBD1. CDR1 and CDR2 from the germline V gene are SGHRS and YFSETQ. V shed 4 bases and J 0 bases; nucleotides not matched to a gene: 3. CDR3 length: 15 residues. The CDR3 sequence is CASSRQGAANYGYTF. In nucleotides, the CDR3 is TGCGCCAGCAGCCGACAGGGGGCCGCTAACTATGGCTACACCTTC.

This clonotype has a count of ten or more. This chain uses TRBV20-1 with TRBJ1-1; perhaps TRBD1 as D (5 bases). Trimming took off 6 bases at V and 5 bases at J, with 19 bases between the two ends. Germline CDR1 is DFQATT and CDR2 is SNEGSKA (reference sequence). This CDR3 contains 14 residues. CDR3 sequence reads: CSALTSLGVTEAFF. The CDR3 DNA reads as TGCAGTGCCCTCACCTCGTTGGGGGTAACTGAAGCTTTCTTT.

The chain carries TRBV28 and TRBJ2-7; either TRBD1 or TRBD2 may supply D (7 bases each). Germline V CDR1 and CDR2: MDHEN, SYDVKM. The V and J ends lost 6 bases and 2 bases respectively, with 11 bases between them. CDR3 length: 13 amino acids. The CDR3 is CASSRGGPYEQYV. The CDR3, as DNA: TGTGCCAGCAGCAGGGGGGGCCCCTACGAGCAGTACGTC.

This clonotype was counted at least ten times. The chain joins TRBV20-1 to TRBJ2-3, with TRBD2 identical over 8 bases. CDR1 is DFQATT, CDR2 SNEGSKA, per germline (reference sequence). The V segment lost 3 bases and the J segment 0 bases; nucleotides outside the gene matches: 5. The CDR3 totals 15 residues. The CDR3 region has the DNA TGCAGTGCTAGGGACCCGGGGGGGAGCACAGATACGCAGTATTTT. Its protein is CSARDPGGSTDTQYF.